This T cell receptor beta chain emerged from a study of cytomegalovirus exposure and HLA in healthy donors. Study-wide points: Prior analysis indicated that the majority of TCR beta V segments exhibited productivity approximately 87% or approximately 30% of the time.

Note on this clone: Its matching antigen is unknown.

Germline CDR1 reads SGHRS; CDR2 reads YFSETQ. This CDR3 has 17 residues. Trimming removed 0 bases at V and 0 bases at J, with 15 bases between. Primers: 60 Vbeta forward and 13 Jbeta reverse. Using immunoSEQ multiplex PCR, the repertoire was profiled, and TCRdb retains in-frame clones only, with some absent. The sample has roughly 180,000 clones, about three quarters seen once; the top ten hold about 1.5%. The sample comprised PBMCs. The TCR sequence derives from a woman in her 30s in good health and CMV-seropositive. V gene TRBV5-1 combines with J gene TRBJ2-5, with D possibly matching TRBD1 (5 bases). Written as DNA, the CDR3 is TGCGCCAGCAGCTTGGCCGGCGACAGCCTATACCAAGAGACCCAGTACTTC. It codes for CASSLAGDSLYQETQYF.